The 18 T cell receptor beta chains given below trace back to one sample, sequenced in a study of molecular identifiers for immune sequencing clone quantification. TCRdb independently ran MiXCR on the PCR reads; one entry per CDR3 protein. The sample contains over 550,000 distinct CDR3 sequences, over 25% of which appear only once. The sample consisted of naive CD8+ T cells from blood, with Jurkat cell RNA spiked in. Subset described: FACS-sorted CD8+CD4-CCR7+CD45RA+ naive T cells. These receptors were obtained from a human donor in good health. Some libraries in this study had Jurkat cell RNA spiked in.

The chain employs TRBV15 and TRBJ1-1; D ambiguous. Germline V CDR1 and CDR2: LNHNV, YYDKDF (reference sequence). The CDR3 totals 14 residues. The V gene lost 0 bases and the J gene lost 1 base, with 6 bases spanning the gap. The CDR3 spells CATSREDGNTEAFF. The CDR3, as DNA: TGTGCCACCAGCAGAGAGGACGGGAACACTGAAGCTTTCTTT.

This clonotype was found a few times. The chain joins TRBV9 to TRBJ1-6; D possibly corresponds to TRBD1 (6 bases). The germline V gene has CDR1 SGDLS and CDR2 YYNGEE. Between the trimmed V and J ends, which lost 0 bases and 7 bases, there was a span of 11 bases. There are 15 residues in the CDR3. CDR3 bases: TGTGCCAGCAGCGTAGAGGGGGACACGAATTCACCCCTCCACTTT. It is translated as CASSVEGDTNSPLHF.

This clonotype turned up a few times. CDR3 sequence (DNA): TGTGCCAGCAGTCCAGGGGCCGGGACAGGGGACTTTTACGAGCAGTACTTC. Translated, it gives CASSPGAGTGDFYEQYF. The chain uses TRBV12-3 or TRBV12-4 and TRBJ2-7; 10 bases are a match to TRBD1. This CDR3 contains 17 residues. V shed 5 bases, J shed 4 bases, and the junction held 14 bases outside the gene matches.

This clonotype was found many times. V gene TRBV7-9 combines with J gene TRBJ1-5; 7 nucleotides agree with TRBD1. Germline V gives CDR1 SEHNR, CDR2 FQNEAQ (reference sequence). The CDR3 has 15 amino acids. V dropped 1 base and J dropped 3; count of bases not matched to a gene: 3. The chain's CDR3 is CASSLEGANNQPQHF. CDR3 bases: TGTGCCAGCAGCTTAGAGGGGGCAAACAATCAGCCCCAGCATTTT.

As concerns this clonotype: The junction and the germline gene differ at one end; a read error may be behind it. This chain joins TRBV3-1 and TRBJ2-7; 12 bases agree with TRBD1. This CDR3 has 15 residues. The V gene's germline CDR1 is LGHDT and CDR2 YNNKEL (reference sequence). The CDR3 loop reads CASSQGGQGAGELYF. The CDR3 bases are TGTGCCAGCAGCCAAGGGGGACAGGGGGCTGGTGAGCTGTACTTC.

The gene calls are TRBV27 and TRBJ2-7; tentatively, D is TRBD1 or TRBD2 (5 bases each). CDR3 length: 14 residues. The V end lost 6 bases, the J end lost 2 bases, and 14 bases lay between the germline ends. Germline CDR1 MNHEY, CDR2 SMNVEV (reference sequence). DNA for the CDR3: TGTGCCAGCAGCTCAGGGACCAAAACCTACGAGCAGTACTTC. Translated: CASSSGTKTYEQYF.

A few counts support this clonotype. The gene calls are TRBV5-1 and TRBJ2-7; D tentatively fits TRBD1 or TRBD2 (6 bases each). This CDR3 has 16 amino acids. CDR1 and CDR2 (germline): SGHRS, YFSETQ. The V and J ends lost 4 bases and 5 bases respectively, with 22 bases between them. CDR3 DNA sequence: TGCGCCAGCAGCCCTCGGGTCGGGGGACACAGAAACGAGCAGTACTTC. It yields the protein CASSPRVGGHRNEQYF. The variable domain in full, completed from reference TRBV5-1 and TRBJ2-7, reads KAGVTQTPRYLIKTRGQQVTLSCSPISGHRSVSWYQQTPGQGLQFLFEYFSETQRNKGNFPGRFSGRQFSNSRSEMNVSTLELGDSALYLCASSPRVGGHRNEQYFGPGTRLTVT.

This clonotype came up a few times. The gene calls are TRBV10-3 and TRBJ2-7, with D tentatively TRBD1 or TRBD2 (6 bases each). CDR1 is ENHRY and CDR2 is SYGVKD in the germline V gene. This CDR3 comprises 16 residues. The V and J ends lost 4 bases and 1 base respectively, with 17 bases between them. In DNA, the CDR3 is TGTGCCATCAGTGCTGAAGGGGGGATGGATTCCTACGAGCAGTACTTC. The encoded protein is CAISAEGGMDSYEQYF.

This clonotype was seen a handful of times. The chain uses TRBV15 and TRBJ2-2, with TRBD2 matching over 8 bases. The germline V gene encodes CDR1 LNHNV and CDR2 YYDKDF (reference sequence). This CDR3 is built from 21 residues. After removal of 5 bases from V and 4 bases from J, the junction contained 24 bases not matched to a gene. CDR3 in amino acids: CATSSPPWLQAHSGTTGELFF. The CDR3 DNA reads TGTGCCACCAGCTCACCCCCGTGGCTTCAAGCCCATAGCGGGACCACCGGGGAGCTGTTTTTT.

This clonotype was seen repeatedly, ten times or more. The chain combines TRBV29-1 with TRBJ2-3; 8 positions agree with TRBD2. Germline V gives CDR1 SQVTM, CDR2 ANQGSEA. This CDR3 has 14 residues. J was trimmed by 5 bases and V by 4 bases; bases with no gene match: 8. In DNA form, the CDR3 reads TGCAGCGTTGTACCAGCGGGAGAAGGAGATACGCAGTATTTT. Translated: CSVVPAGEGDTQYF.

V is TRBV7-9 and J is TRBJ2-7, with 7 bases that match TRBD2. V gave up 5 bases and J gave up 6 bases; unmatched junction bases: 4. Germline CDR1 is SEHNR and CDR2 is FQNEAQ (reference sequence). The CDR3 totals 12 residues. The CDR3 region has the DNA TGTGCCAGCAGCGGCGGGGGTGGCGAGCAGTACTTC. It encodes CASSGGGGEQYF.

In regard to this clonotype: A read error may be the cause here, since a much bigger clone is one base away. The chain couples TRBV12-3 or TRBV12-4 to TRBJ1-5, with 7 bases matching TRBD1. V shed 6 bases and J 3 bases; nucleotides not matched to a gene: 11. The CDR3 covers 16 residues. CDR3 DNA sequence: TGTGCCAGCAGACGATCTTCGGGACAGAACAATCAGCCCCAGCATTTT. Its translation is CASRRSSGQNNQPQHF.

This clonotype appeared many times. The chain links TRBV13 to TRBJ1-1; a weak D match, TRBD1 (6 bases). The CDR3 spans 14 residues. V was clipped by 2 bases and J by 7 bases, with 14 bases between them. CDR1 PRHDT and CDR2 FYEKMQ come from the germline V gene (reference sequence). For the CDR3, the DNA is TGTGCCAGCAGCTTACTTTCAGGGGCCGGTGAAGCTTTCTTT. As protein: CASSLLSGAGEAFF.

This clonotype was detected only a few times. V usage is TRBV19 and J usage is TRBJ2-7; D perhaps matches TRBD1 (6 bases). This CDR3 contains 12 residues. CDR1 LNHDA and CDR2 SQIVND come from the germline V gene (reference sequence). The V end lost 10 bases, the J end lost 1 base, and 11 bases lay between the germline ends. The CDR3 DNA reads as TGTGCCACCCGGACAGAATCCTACGAGCAGTACTTC. It is translated as CATRTESYEQYF.

This clonotype was counted only a few times. This chain links TRBV7-8 with TRBJ2-5, with 8 bases aligning to TRBD1. Per the germline V gene, CDR1 is SGHVS and CDR2 is FQNEAQ. Trimming cost V 5 bases and J 2 bases; bases outside gene matches: 4. CDR3 size: 14 residues. CDR3 amino acids: CASSTDREQETQYF. As DNA, the CDR3 is TGTGCCAGCAGCACGGACAGGGAACAAGAGACCCAGTACTTC.

This clonotype was seen only a few times. This chain connects TRBV5-6 to TRBJ1-5; TRBD1 is a possible D gene (5 bases). Germline V CDR1 and CDR2: SGHDT, YYEEEE. The CDR3 extends over 14 amino acids. The V end was cut by 4 bases, the J end by 3 bases, with 11 bases between. Here the CDR3 DNA reads TGTGCCAGCAGCGACTCGGACACCAATCAGCCCCAGCATTTT. Its translation is CASSDSDTNQPQHF.

The chain uses TRBV5-1 and TRBJ1-1, with 7 bases fitting TRBD1. CDR3 length: 15 amino acids. Germline CDR1 is SGHRS and CDR2 is YFSETQ. V was pared by 4 bases and J by 1 base, with 7 bases of the junction left unmatched. CDR3 nucleotides: TGCGCCAGCAGCCCGGAGGCAGGGGGGAACACTGAAGCTTTCTTT. Translating gives CASSPEAGGNTEAFF.

As for this clonotype: One end of the junction does not line up with germline, which may come from a read error. The chain is built from TRBV4-3 and TRBJ2-7; 12 bases are a match to TRBD2. The germline V gene encodes CDR1 LGHNA and CDR2 YSLEER. The CDR3 consists of 15 residues. This chain's CDR3 is CASSQGLAGVYEQCF. DNA for the CDR3: TGCGCCAGCAGCCAAGGACTAGCGGGAGTATACGAGCAGTGCTTC.